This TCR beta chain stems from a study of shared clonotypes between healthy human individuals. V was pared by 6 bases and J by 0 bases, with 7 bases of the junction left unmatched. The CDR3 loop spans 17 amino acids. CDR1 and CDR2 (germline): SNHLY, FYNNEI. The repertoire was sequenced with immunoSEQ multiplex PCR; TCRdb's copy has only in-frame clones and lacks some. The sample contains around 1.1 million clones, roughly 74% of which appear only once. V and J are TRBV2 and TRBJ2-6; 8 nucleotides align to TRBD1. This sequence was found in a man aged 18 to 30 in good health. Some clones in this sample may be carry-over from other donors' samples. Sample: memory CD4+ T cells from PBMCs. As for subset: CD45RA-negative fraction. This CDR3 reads CASSLDRGSSGANVLTF. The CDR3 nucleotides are TGTGCCAGCAGCCTAGACAGGGGATCCTCTGGGGCCAACGTCCTGACTTTC.